A single sample gave rise to the 9 T cell receptor beta chains below, sequenced in a study of blood T cell repertoires in COVID-19. Assay: immunoSEQ multiplex PCR; the TCRdb copy retains only in-frame clones and omits some. This sample has roughly 80,000 clones, with 83% found just once. The sequencing sample was made of peripheral blood. These receptors were taken from a woman of 80 years or more with acute or convalescent COVID-19.

The chain combines TRBV7-9 with TRBJ1-1, with D perhaps matching TRBD1 (5 bases). There are 15 residues in the CDR3. The germline V gene has CDR1 SEHNR and CDR2 FQNEAQ (reference sequence). V dropped 1 base and J dropped 0 bases, with 9 bases sitting between them. The chain's CDR3 is CASSLGSGLNTEAFF. For the CDR3, the DNA is TGTGCCAGCAGCTTAGGATCAGGGTTGAACACTGAAGCTTTCTTT.

The chain uses TRBV18 and TRBJ2-1, with a tentative D call TRBD1 (6 bases). Germline V gene data show CDR1 as KGHSH and CDR2 as LQKENI. V was shortened by 3 bases and J by 10 bases, with 10 bases between the two germline ends. The CDR3 is made up of 12 amino acids. The DNA for the CDR3 is TGTGCCAGCTCACCGAGACAGGACGAGCAGTTCTTC. It encodes CASSPRQDEQFF.

V is TRBV13 and J is TRBJ2-3; TRBD2 matches 11 bases. The CDR3 is made up of 18 amino acids. The V and J ends lost 1 base and 3 bases, in that order; junction bases with no gene match: 9. Germline values: CDR1 PRHDT, CDR2 FYEKMQ (reference sequence). The CDR3 sequence is CASSLVMRASGRTDTQYF. The CDR3, as DNA: TGTGCCAGCAGCTTAGTAATGAGGGCTAGCGGGAGGACAGATACGCAGTATTTT. Based on the CDR3 plus reference TRBV13 and TRBJ2-3, the full variable domain is AAGVIQSPRHLIKEKRETATLKCYPIPRHDTVYWYQQGPGQDPQFLISFYEKMQSDKGSIPDRFSAQQFSDYHSELNMSSLELGDSALYFCASSLVMRASGRTDTQYFGPGTRLTVL.

This clone was found a few times. CDR3 in amino acids: CASSIDRGLWYEQYF. The CDR3 nucleotides read TGTGCCAGCAGTATCGACAGGGGATTGTGGTACGAGCAGTACTTC. V and J are TRBV6-5 and TRBJ2-7, with TRBD1 matching 8 bases. The CDR3 is 15 amino acids. J was trimmed by 4 bases and V by 5 bases; bases with no gene match: 10. Germline V gene sequence: CDR1 MNHEY, CDR2 SVGAGI.

This chain links TRBV25-1 with TRBJ1-1; TRBD1 matches 10 bases. CDR1 MGHDK and CDR2 SYGVNS come from the germline V gene. The ends lost 6 bases at V and 0 bases at J; junction bases unmatched: 10. The CDR3 loop spans 17 amino acids. CDR3: CASSEAGTGALNTEAFF. For the CDR3, the DNA is TGTGCCAGCAGCGAGGCCGGGACAGGGGCCTTGAACACTGAAGCTTTCTTT.

This clone was detected a few times. The chain couples TRBV25-1 to TRBJ1-3, with a tentative D call TRBD1 (6 bases). The CDR3 is 15 residues long. V gave up 6 bases and J gave up 2 bases, with 14 bases separating them. Germline V gives CDR1 MGHDK, CDR2 SYGVNS. CDR3 sequence reads: CASRGAGKAGNTIYF. The CDR3 DNA follows: TGTGCCAGCAGGGGGGCAGGGAAGGCTGGAAACACCATATATTTT.

The genes are TRBV27 and TRBJ2-2, with 11 bases identical to TRBD2. The CDR3 runs 16 residues. The V gene's germline CDR1 is MNHEY and CDR2 SMNVEV (reference sequence). After removal of 6 bases from V and 1 base from J, the junction contained 4 bases not matched to a gene. The DNA for the CDR3 is TGTGCCAGCAGATACCTAGCGGGAGGGAACACCGGGGAGCTGTTTTTT. This encodes CASRYLAGGNTGELFF.

This sequence joins TRBV18 and TRBJ1-3; 7 bases are a match to TRBD1. Looked up from germline, CDR1 is KGHSH and CDR2 is LQKENI. V gave up 6 bases and J gave up 0 bases; unmatched junction bases: 8. This CDR3 is 16 amino acids long. The CDR3 here is CASSQGQESSGNTIYF. The CDR3, as DNA: TGTGCCAGCTCGCAAGGACAGGAGAGCTCTGGAAACACCATATATTTT.

The chain recombines TRBV24-1 with TRBJ2-1; 8 nucleotides agree with TRBD2. The germline V gene has CDR1 KGHDR and CDR2 SFDVKD. Trimming took 4 bases from V and 8 from J; bases not matched to a gene: 12. CDR3 length: 16 residues. The CDR3: CATSEPTSGSSHEQFF. DNA for the CDR3: TGTGCCACCAGTGAGCCCACTAGCGGATCAAGCCATGAGCAGTTCTTC.